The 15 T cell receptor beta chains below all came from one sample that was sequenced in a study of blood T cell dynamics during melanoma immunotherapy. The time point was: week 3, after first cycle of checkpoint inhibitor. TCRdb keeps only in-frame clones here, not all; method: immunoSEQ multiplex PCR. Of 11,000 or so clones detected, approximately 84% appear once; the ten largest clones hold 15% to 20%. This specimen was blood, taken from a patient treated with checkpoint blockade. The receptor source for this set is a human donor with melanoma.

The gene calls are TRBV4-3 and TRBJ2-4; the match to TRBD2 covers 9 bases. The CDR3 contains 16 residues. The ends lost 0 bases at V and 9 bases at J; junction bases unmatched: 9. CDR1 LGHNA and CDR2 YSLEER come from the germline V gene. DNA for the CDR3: TGCGCCAGCAGCCAAGACCTAGCGGGGTCTAGGGTCATTCAGTACTTC. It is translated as CASSQDLAGSRVIQYF.

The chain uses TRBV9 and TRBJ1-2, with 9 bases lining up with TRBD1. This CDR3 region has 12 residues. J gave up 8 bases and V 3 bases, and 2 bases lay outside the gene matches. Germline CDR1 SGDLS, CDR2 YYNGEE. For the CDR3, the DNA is TGTGCCAGCAGCGGGACAGGGGAAGGCTACACCTTC. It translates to CASSGTGEGYTF.

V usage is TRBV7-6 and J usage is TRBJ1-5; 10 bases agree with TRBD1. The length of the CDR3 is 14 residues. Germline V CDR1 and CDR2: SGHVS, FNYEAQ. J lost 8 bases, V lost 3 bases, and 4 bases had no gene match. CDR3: CASSLGTGEEPQHF. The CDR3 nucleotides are TGTGCCAGCAGCTTGGGGACAGGGGAAGAGCCCCAGCATTTT. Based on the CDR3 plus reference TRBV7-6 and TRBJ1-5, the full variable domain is GAGVSQSPRYKVTKRGQDVALRCDPISGHVSLYWYRQALGQGPEFLTYFNYEAQQDKSGLPNDRFSAERPEGSISTLTIQRTEQRDSAMYRCASSLGTGEEPQHFGDGTRLSIL.

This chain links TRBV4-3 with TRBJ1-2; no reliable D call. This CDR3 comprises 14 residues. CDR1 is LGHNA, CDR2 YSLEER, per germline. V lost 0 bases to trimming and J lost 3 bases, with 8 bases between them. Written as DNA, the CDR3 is TGCGCCAGCAGCCAAGAGGGGTTGGACTATGGCTACACCTTC. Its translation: CASSQEGLDYGYTF.

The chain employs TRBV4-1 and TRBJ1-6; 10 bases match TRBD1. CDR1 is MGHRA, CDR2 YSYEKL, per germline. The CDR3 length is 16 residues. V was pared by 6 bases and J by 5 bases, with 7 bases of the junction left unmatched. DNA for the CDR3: TGCGCCAGCAGGTCCGGGACAGGGGTGGATAATTCACCCCTCCACTTT. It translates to CASRSGTGVDNSPLHF.

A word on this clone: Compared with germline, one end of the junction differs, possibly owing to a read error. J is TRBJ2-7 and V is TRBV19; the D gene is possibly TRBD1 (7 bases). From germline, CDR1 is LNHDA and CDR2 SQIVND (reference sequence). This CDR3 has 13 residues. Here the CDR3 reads CASSIGPGGSSIF. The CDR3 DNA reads TGTGCCAGTAGTATAGGTCCAGGGGGGTCATCCATCTTC.

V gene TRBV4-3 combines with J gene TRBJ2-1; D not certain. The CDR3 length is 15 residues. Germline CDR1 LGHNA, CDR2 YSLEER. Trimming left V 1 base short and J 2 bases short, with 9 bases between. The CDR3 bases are TGCGCCAGCAGCCAAGGCCCGCTCACCTACAATGAGCAGTTCTTC. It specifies CASSQGPLTYNEQFF.

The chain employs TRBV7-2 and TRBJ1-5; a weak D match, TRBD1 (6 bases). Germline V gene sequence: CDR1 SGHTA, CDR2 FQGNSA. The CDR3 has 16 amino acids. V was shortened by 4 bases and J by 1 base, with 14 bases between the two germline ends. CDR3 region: CASSSTGRASNQPQHF. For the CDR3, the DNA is TGTGCCAGCAGCTCTACAGGGAGAGCAAGCAATCAGCCCCAGCATTTT.

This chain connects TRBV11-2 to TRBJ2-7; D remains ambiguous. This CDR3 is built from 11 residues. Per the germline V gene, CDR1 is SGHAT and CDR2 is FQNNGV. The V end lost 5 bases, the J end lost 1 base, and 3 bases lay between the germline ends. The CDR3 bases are TGTGCCAGCAGCCCTTCCTACGAGCAGTACTTC. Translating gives CASSPSYEQYF.

As DNA, the CDR3 is TGTGCCAGCAGCCCCAGACTAGCGGGGGGTCTCACAGATACGCAGTATTTT. Its translation is CASSPRLAGGLTDTQYF. The chain links TRBV9 to TRBJ2-3, with 13 nucleotides matching TRBD2. This CDR3 is 17 amino acids long. The V and J ends lost 4 bases and 2 bases, in that order; junction bases with no gene match: 7. Per germline, CDR1 SGDLS and CDR2 YYNGEE.

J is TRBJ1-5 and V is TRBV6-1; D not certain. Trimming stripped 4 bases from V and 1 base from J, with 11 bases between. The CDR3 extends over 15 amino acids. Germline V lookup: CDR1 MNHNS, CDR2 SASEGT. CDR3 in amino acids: CASSGFIGSNQPQHF. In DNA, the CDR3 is TGTGCCAGCAGTGGGTTTATCGGGAGCAATCAGCCCCAGCATTTT.

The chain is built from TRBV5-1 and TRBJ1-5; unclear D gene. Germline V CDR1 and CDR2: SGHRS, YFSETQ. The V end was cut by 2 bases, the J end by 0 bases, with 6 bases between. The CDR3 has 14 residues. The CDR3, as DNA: TGCGCCAGCAGCTTTGGGGATAGCAATCAGCCCCAGCATTTT. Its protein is CASSFGDSNQPQHF.

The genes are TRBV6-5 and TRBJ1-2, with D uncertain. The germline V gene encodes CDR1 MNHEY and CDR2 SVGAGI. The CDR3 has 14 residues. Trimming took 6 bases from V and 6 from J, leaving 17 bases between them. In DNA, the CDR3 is TGTGCCAGCAGACCTTCGGGGAGACCAGATGGCTACACCTTC. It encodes CASRPSGRPDGYTF.

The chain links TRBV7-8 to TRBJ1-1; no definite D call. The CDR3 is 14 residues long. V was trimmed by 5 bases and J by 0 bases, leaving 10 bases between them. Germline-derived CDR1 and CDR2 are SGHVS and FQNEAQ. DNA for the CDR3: TGTGCCAGCAGCGGACCCTTTTTGAACACTGAAGCTTTCTTT. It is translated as CASSGPFLNTEAFF.

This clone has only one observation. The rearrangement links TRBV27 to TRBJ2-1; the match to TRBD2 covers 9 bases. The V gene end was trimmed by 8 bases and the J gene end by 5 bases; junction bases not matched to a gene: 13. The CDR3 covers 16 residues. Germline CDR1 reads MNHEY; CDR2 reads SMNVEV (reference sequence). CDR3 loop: CASGPYSGGRNNEQFF. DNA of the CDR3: TGTGCCAGCGGCCCTTATAGCGGGGGCCGAAACAATGAGCAGTTCTTC.